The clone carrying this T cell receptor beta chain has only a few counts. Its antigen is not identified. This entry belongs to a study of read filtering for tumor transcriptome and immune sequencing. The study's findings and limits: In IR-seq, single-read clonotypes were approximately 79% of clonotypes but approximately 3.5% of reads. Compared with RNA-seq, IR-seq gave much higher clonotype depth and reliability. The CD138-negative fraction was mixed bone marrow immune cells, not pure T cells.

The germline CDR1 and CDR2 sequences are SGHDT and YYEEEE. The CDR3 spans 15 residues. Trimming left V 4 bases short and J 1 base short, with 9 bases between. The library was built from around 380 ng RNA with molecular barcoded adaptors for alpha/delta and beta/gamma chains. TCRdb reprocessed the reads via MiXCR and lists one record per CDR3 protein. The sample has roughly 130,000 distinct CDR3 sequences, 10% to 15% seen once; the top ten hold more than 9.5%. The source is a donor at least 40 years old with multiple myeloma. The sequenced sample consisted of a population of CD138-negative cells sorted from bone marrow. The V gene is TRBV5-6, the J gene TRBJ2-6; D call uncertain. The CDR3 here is CASSLGNSGANVLTF. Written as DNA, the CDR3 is TGTGCCAGCAGCCTAGGAAATTCTGGGGCCAACGTCCTGACTTTC.